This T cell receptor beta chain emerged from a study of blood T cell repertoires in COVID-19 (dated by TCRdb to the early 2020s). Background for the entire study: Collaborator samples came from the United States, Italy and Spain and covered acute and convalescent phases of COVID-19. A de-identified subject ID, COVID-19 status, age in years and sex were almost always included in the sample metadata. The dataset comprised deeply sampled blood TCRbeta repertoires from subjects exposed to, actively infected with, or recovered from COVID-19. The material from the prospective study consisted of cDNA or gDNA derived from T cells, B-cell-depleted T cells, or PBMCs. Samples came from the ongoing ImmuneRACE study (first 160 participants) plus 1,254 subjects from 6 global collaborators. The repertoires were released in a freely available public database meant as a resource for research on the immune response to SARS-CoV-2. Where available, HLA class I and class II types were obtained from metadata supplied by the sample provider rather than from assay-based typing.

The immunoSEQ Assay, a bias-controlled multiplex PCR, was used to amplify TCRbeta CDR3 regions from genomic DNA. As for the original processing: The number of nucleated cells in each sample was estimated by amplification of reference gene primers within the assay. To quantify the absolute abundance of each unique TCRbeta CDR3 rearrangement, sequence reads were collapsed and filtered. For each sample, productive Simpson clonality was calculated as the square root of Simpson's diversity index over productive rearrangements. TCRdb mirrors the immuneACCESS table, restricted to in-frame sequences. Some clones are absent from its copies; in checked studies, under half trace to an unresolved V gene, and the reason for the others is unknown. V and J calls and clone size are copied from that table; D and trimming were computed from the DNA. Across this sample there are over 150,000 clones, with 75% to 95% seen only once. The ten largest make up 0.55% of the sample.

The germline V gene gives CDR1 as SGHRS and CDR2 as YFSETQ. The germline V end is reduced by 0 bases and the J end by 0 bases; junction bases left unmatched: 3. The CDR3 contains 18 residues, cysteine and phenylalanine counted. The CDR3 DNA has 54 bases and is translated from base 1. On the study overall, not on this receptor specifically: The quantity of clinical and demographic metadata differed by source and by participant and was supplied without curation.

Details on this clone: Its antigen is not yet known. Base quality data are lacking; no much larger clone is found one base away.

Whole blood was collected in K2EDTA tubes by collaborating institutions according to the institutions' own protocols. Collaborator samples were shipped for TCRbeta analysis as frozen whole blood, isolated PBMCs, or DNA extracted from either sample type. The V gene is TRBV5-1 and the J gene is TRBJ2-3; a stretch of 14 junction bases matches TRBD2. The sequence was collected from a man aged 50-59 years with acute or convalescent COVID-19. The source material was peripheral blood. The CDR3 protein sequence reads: CASSLGTSGGTSTDTQYF. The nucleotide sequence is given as TGCGCCAGCAGCTTGGGGACTAGCGGGGGGACTAGCACAGATACGCAGTATTTT.